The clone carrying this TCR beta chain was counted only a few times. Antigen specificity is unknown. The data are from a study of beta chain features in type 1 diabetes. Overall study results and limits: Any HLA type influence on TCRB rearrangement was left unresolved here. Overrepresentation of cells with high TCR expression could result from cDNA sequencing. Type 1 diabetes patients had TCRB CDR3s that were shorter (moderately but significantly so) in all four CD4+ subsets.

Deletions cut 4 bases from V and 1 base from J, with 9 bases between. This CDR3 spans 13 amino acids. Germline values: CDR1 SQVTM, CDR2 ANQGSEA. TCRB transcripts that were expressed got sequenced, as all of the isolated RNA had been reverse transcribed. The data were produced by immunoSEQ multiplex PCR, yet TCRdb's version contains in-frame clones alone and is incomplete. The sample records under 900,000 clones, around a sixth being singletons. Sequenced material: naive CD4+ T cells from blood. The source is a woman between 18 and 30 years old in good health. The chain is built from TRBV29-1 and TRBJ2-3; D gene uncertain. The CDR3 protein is CSVGVSRTDTQYF. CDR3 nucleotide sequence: TGCAGCGTTGGCGTCAGTCGCACAGATACGCAGTATTTT.